The TCR beta chain under discussion was sequenced for a study of OX40 agonist ivuxolimab in advanced cancers. Details on this clone: What it recognizes is unknown.

Study conclusions and caveats: Patients with a partial response at 0.1-3.0 mg/kg had among the lowest clonal expansion.

Clones were sequenced by immunoSEQ multiplex PCR, and TCRdb holds only the in-frame ones, with some missing. The sample has 40,000 to 65,000 clones, roughly 83% seen once. CDR1 and CDR2 (germline): SGHRS, YFSETQ. This CDR3 region has 13 residues. Trimming cost V 4 bases and J 5 bases, with 9 bases left between them. The chain carries TRBV5-1 and TRBJ1-4; tentative D call: TRBD1 (5 bases). The sequences come from CD4+ or CD8+ T cells sorted from blood, collected in a trial of the OX40 agonist ivuxolimab. The source is an adult with an advanced solid tumor such as melanoma, head and neck, liver or kidney cancer. This CDR3 reads CASSLGGNEKLFF. DNA of the CDR3: TGCGCCAGCAGCCTCGGGGGGAATGAAAAACTGTTTTTT.